The TCR beta chain described here comes from a study of cytomegalovirus exposure and HLA in healthy donors. Overall study results and limits: In a later analysis, a missense DCLRE1C variant was linked to TCR beta V- and J-gene trimming. In a later analysis, most CMV-associated TCR beta chains appeared HLA-restricted.

In the PCR, 60 Vbeta and 13 Jbeta primers were used. The protocol was immunoSEQ multiplex PCR, while the TCRdb copy is restricted to in-frame clones and leaves out a portion. The sample lists some 130,000 clones; over 60% were seen once. Germline assignment: CDR1 SGHRS and CDR2 YFSETQ. Losses at the gene ends were 0 bases for V and 0 bases for J; bases not matched to a gene: 1. The CDR3 consists of 16 residues. About this clone: The antigen is unknown.

When sampled, the donors appeared nominally healthy, though they likely had unrecorded immune exposures. V is TRBV5-1 and J is TRBJ2-1; 9 nucleotides line up with TRBD1. Sample: PBMCs. The TCR was taken from a male donor in good health and CMV-seropositive. Here the CDR3 DNA reads TGCGCCAGCAGCTTGGAGACAGGGGGCTCCTACAATGAGCAGTTCTTC. Translating it yields CASSLETGGSYNEQFF.